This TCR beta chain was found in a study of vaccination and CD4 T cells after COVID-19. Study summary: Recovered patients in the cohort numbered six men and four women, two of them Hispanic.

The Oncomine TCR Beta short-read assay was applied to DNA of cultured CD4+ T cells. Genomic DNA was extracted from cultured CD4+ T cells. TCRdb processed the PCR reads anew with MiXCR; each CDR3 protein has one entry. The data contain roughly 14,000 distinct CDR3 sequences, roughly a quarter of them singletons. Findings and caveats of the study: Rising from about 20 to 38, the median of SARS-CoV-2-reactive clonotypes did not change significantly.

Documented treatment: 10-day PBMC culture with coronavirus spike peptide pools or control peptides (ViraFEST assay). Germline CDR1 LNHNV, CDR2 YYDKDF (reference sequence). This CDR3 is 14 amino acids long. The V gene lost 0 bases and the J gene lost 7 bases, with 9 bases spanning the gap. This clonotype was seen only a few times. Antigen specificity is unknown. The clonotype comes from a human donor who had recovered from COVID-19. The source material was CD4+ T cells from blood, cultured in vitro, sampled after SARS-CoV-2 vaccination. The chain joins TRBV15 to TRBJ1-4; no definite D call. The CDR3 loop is CATSRDLQSEKLFF. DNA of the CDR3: TGTGCCACCAGCAGAGATCTTCAAAGTGAAAAACTGTTTTTT.